The 5 T cell receptor beta chains in this list originate from one sample, sequenced in a study of OX40 agonist ivuxolimab in advanced cancers. Profiled with immunoSEQ multiplex PCR; TCRdb holds only in-frame clones, not every one. Among about 100,000 clones listed, approximately 87% were seen once. This sample comprised CD4+ or CD8+ T cells sorted from blood, obtained in a trial of the OX40 agonist ivuxolimab. Every receptor here comes from an adult with an advanced solid tumor such as melanoma, head and neck, liver or kidney cancer.

This clone appeared a single time. The chain carries TRBV7-9 and TRBJ1-1; unclear D gene. Germline V gene data show CDR1 as SEHNR and CDR2 as FQNEAQ (reference sequence). Between the trimmed V and J ends, which lost 5 bases and 4 bases, there was a span of 8 bases. This CDR3 has 12 amino acids. The CDR3 region has the DNA TGTGCCAGCAGCCCTCAGGTCACTGAAGCTTTCTTT. It specifies CASSPQVTEAFF. The whole variable domain, filled in from reference TRBV7-9 and TRBJ1-1, reads DTGVSQNPRHKITKRGQNVTFRCDPISEHNRLYWYRQTLGQGPEFLTYFQNEAQLEKSRLLSDRFSAERPKGSFSTLEIQRTEQGDSAMYLCASSPQVTEAFFGQGTRLTVV.

The chain uses TRBV6-1 and TRBJ2-3; D gene uncertain. This CDR3 region has 14 residues. Germline V gene lookup returns CDR1 MNHNS and CDR2 SASEGT. V was pared by 2 bases and J by 8 bases, with 14 bases between. CDR3 DNA: TGTGCCAGCAGTGAACGAGTCAGTCGGAGTACGCAGTATTTT. Encoded protein: CASSERVSRSTQYF.

This sequence joins TRBV7-9 and TRBJ2-3; no firm D call. V was shortened by 1 base and J by 0 bases, with 8 bases between the two germline ends. CDR1 and CDR2 (germline): SEHNR, FQNEAQ (reference sequence). The CDR3 loop spans 15 amino acids. In nucleotides, the CDR3 is TGTGCCAGCAGCTTAGGGCTAACTAGCACAGATACGCAGTATTTT. It specifies CASSLGLTSTDTQYF. Filled out from reference TRBV7-9 and TRBJ2-3, the complete variable domain reads DTGVSQNPRHKITKRGQNVTFRCDPISEHNRLYWYRQTLGQGPEFLTYFQNEAQLEKSRLLSDRFSAERPKGSFSTLEIQRTEQGDSAMYLCASSLGLTSTDTQYFGPGTRLTVL.

The chain joins TRBV7-9 to TRBJ2-2, with D perhaps matching TRBD1 or TRBD2 (5 bases each). The germline gives CDR1 SEHNR, CDR2 FQNEAQ (reference sequence). The length of the CDR3 is 14 residues. V gave up 8 bases and J gave up 0 bases, with 10 bases separating them. The CDR3 coding sequence is TGTGCCAGCGGGGGTCTTCCGAACACCGGGGAGCTGTTTTTT. Its translation is CASGGLPNTGELFF.

This clone has only a few counts. The chain links TRBV6-5 to TRBJ2-1; D unresolved. The CDR3 runs 11 residues. Germline V gene data show CDR1 as MNHEY and CDR2 as SVGAGI. The V end lost 5 bases, the J end lost 7 bases, and 6 bases lay between the germline ends. CDR3 in amino acids: CASSELNEQFF. The CDR3 nucleotides are TGTGCCAGCAGTGAACTAAATGAGCAGTTCTTC.